Listed here are 6 T cell receptor beta chains from one sample, sequenced in a study. TCRdb redid the calling of the 5' RACE reads with MiXCR, one entry per CDR3 protein. The sample consists of approximately 40,000 distinct CDR3 sequences, 30% of them appearing once. Material: tumor-infiltrating memory CD4+ T cells sorted from the breast tumor. Subset meaning: memory CD4+ T cells, CD4+CD45RO+CD25-. All receptors come from a female donor with breast cancer.

This clonotype turned up a few times. V and J are TRBV3-1 and TRBJ2-1; TRBD1 or TRBD2 may be the D gene (7 bases each). CDR3 length: 16 residues. The V and J ends lost 1 base and 8 bases respectively, with 18 bases between them. Germline V CDR1 and CDR2: LGHDT, YNNKEL (reference sequence). CDR3 region: CASSQGWGGGIDEQFF. The CDR3 DNA is TGTGCCAGCAGCCAAGGGTGGGGAGGGGGCATCGATGAGCAGTTCTTC.

This clonotype has just a few counts. This chain connects TRBV5-1 to TRBJ1-4, with a weak D call TRBD1 (6 bases). The CDR3 spans 16 residues. V shed 6 bases and J shed 8 bases, with 23 bases lying between them. Germline values: CDR1 SGHRS, CDR2 YFSETQ. The CDR3, as DNA: TGCGCCAGCACAGAGGGGAAGACAGGAGGTGGCGAAAAACTGTTTTTT. Amino acid sequence: CASTEGKTGGGEKLFF.

On this clonotype: This is likely a read error, given that the CDR3 carries no conserved phenylalanine or tryptophan at its end. The DNA is left out, because the CDR3 cannot be placed on it with certainty; the CDR3 is given as TCRdb lists it. The V gene is TRBV27, the J gene TRBJ1-2; the table's D call, TRBD1, was not checked against the DNA. Germline V gives CDR1 MNHEY, CDR2 SMNVEV (reference sequence). The CDR3 spans 17 residues, counting both ends. Here the CDR3 reads CASSFCGDRVLLCVWTY.

This clonotype has at least ten counts. CDR3 nucleotides: TGTGCCAGCAGTTTAGGGAATAGCAATCAGCCCCAGCATTTT. Translating gives CASSLGNSNQPQHF. The gene calls are TRBV12-3 or TRBV12-4 and TRBJ1-5; D call uncertain. The CDR3 runs 14 residues. Trimming removed 1 base from V and 0 bases from J, with 4 bases in between.

The sample holds a few counts of this clonotype. The V and J genes are TRBV4-1 and TRBJ1-1; no firm D call. The V gene lost 1 base and the J gene lost 3 bases, with 9 bases spanning the gap. The CDR3 has 14 amino acids. In germline, CDR1 is MGHRA, CDR2 YSYEKL. CDR3 residues: CASSQVSLDTEAFF. The CDR3 coding sequence is TGCGCCAGCAGCCAAGTCTCCCTGGACACTGAAGCTTTCTTT.

This clonotype has only a few counts. This rearrangement joins TRBV19 to TRBJ1-5, with 7 bases fitting TRBD1. CDR3 length: 14 residues. From germline, CDR1 is LNHDA and CDR2 SQIVND (reference sequence). Germline trimming cut 4 bases from V and 7 bases from J; bases unmatched to any gene: 7. CDR3 DNA: TGTGCCAGTAGTACAGGGGACAGTAGCCAGCCCCAGCATTTT. Translated, it gives CASSTGDSSQPQHF.